A selection of T cell receptor beta chains follows, all from one sample in a study of T cell changes during pregnancy in multiple sclerosis. Some clones are missing from TCRdb's copy, which holds only in-frame ones; the method was immunoSEQ multiplex PCR. The data contain 60,000 to 85,000 clones, roughly 90% of them singletons. The sample in question was peripheral blood, obtained after pregnancy. The receptors stem from a female donor in good health, enrolled as a control in a pregnancy study. Both conserved end residues are part of each CDR3. Fields, in order: clone size, D gene, V gene, J gene, CDR3 DNA, CDR3 protein. A D gene is named only where the DNA matches it firmly. Only part of the rows carry a size: once, few, many, or a class if the clone is expanded.

>once|TRBD1|TRBV6-1|TRBJ2-1
TGTGCCAGCGTCAGGACAGGGGGCGATGAGCAGTTCTTC
CASVRTGGDEQFF
>.|.|TRBV6-6|TRBJ2-1
TGTGCCAGCAACTACCACCCCTCCGATGAGCAGTTCTTC
CASNYHPSDEQFF
>.|TRBD2|TRBV28|TRBJ2-2
TGTGCCAGCAGTTACCCGGGTGCGGGAGGGAACACCGGGGAGCTGTTTTTT
CASSYPGAGGNTGELFF
>.|.|TRBV30|TRBJ1-5
TGTGCCTGGAGGCAGGGGTCAGTCGGGCCCCAGCATTTT
CAWRQGSVGPQHF
>.|.|TRBV15|TRBJ1-4
TGTGCCACCAGCAGAGTCGGACAGAATAATGAAAAACTGTTTTTT
CATSRVGQNNEKLFF
>.|TRBD2|TRBV25-1|TRBJ2-7
TGTGCCAGCAGTGAAACTAGCGGGGGCTACGAGCAGTACTTC
CASSETSGGYEQYF
>.|TRBD2|TRBV4-1|TRBJ2-7
TGCGCCAGCAGCCAAGATGGGGCCCTAGCGGGGGTCTACGAGCAGTACTTC
CASSQDGALAGVYEQYF
>.|TRBD2|TRBV5-1|TRBJ2-3
TGCGCCAGCAGCCCCCTAGCGGGAGGGGGGTCAGATACGCAGTATTTT
CASSPLAGGGSDTQYF
>.|.|TRBV28|TRBJ1-2
TGTGCCAGCACCCTCGGGGGGACCTATGGCTACACCTTC
CASTLGGTYGYTF
>once|.|TRBV5-4|TRBJ1-6
TGTGCCAGCAGCTTGCAGGGTTCACCCCTCCACTTT
CASSLQGSPLHF
>.|TRBD1|TRBV5-4|TRBJ1-2
TGTGCCAGCAGCGGACAGGGGAGCTATGGCTACACCTTC
CASSGQGSYGYTF
>.|TRBD1|TRBV6-4|TRBJ1-2
TGTGCCAGCAGTGACCGGGAACAGGGGGGCTATGGCTACACCTTC
CASSDREQGGYGYTF
>once|.|TRBV28|TRBJ2-7
TGTGCCAGCCGGGCATTGTGGACAACGAGGGAGCAGTACTTC
CASRALWTTREQYF
>.|.|TRBV28|TRBJ2-1
TGTGCCAGCAGTTTCGAGAATTACAATGAGCAGTTCTTC
CASSFENYNEQFF
>.|TRBD1|TRBV7-2|TRBJ1-1
TGTGCCAGCAGCTTAAGGGGGCAGGGGGCGCACACTGAAGCTTTCTTT
CASSLRGQGAHTEAFF
>.|.|TRBV28|TRBJ1-2
TGTGCCAGCAGTTTATCGGGTTACCACACCTTC
CASSLSGYHTF
>once|.|TRBV7-9|TRBJ1-3
TGTGCCAGCAGCCCCCGGGTCGGAAACACCATATATTTT
CASSPRVGNTIYF
>.|.|TRBV7-8|TRBJ2-5
TGTGCCAGCGCCGCCTCGGGATGGGAGACCCAGTACTTC
CASAASGWETQYF
>.|.|TRBV6-1|TRBJ2-7
TGTGCCAGCAGTGAAGCAGGGGTCTACGAGCAGTACTTC
CASSEAGVYEQYF
>.|TRBD2|TRBV7-2|TRBJ2-7
TGTGCCAGCAGCTCACTAGCGGGAGGGTCCTACGAGCAGTACTTC
CASSSLAGGSYEQYF
>.|.|TRBV5-1|TRBJ1-2
TGCGCCAGCAGCTTGACACAGGTTAACTATGGCTACACCTTC
CASSLTQVNYGYTF
>.|.|TRBV19|TRBJ1-1
TGTGCCAGTAGTATTCGAGGCACTGAAGCTTTCTTT
CASSIRGTEAFF
>.|.|TRBV18|TRBJ1-2
TGTGCCAGCTCACCACCGGTGTTGGGGGCAGCTAACTATGGCTACACCTTC
CASSPPVLGAANYGYTF
>.|.|TRBV5-6|TRBJ1-2
TGTGCCAGCAGCTTGTTGGGGGCCTCGGGCGGCTACACCTTC
CASSLLGASGGYTF
>.|.|TRBV7-5|TRBJ1-5
TGTGTCAGAAGCAGCAGGGGGCTCAATCAGCCCCAGCATTTT
CVRSSRGLNQPQHF
>.|TRBD1|TRBV10-3|TRBJ1-2
TGTGCCATCAGTGAGTCCAAAGCGGGACAGGCTTCTCATGGCTACACCTTC
CAISESKAGQASHGYTF
>once|.|TRBV2|TRBJ1-1
TGTGCCAGCACTGGGACTTTTGAAGCTTTCTTT
CASTGTFEAFF
>.|.|TRBV6-1|TRBJ2-2
TGTGCCAGCAGTGCGGCGGCAGGGGTCACCACCGGGGAGCTGTTTTTT
CASSAAAGVTTGELFF
>.|TRBD1|TRBV23-1|TRBJ2-2
TGCGCCAGCAGTCATGGACAGGGGGAGAGCGGGGAGCTGTTTTTT
CASSHGQGESGELFF
>few|.|TRBV27|TRBJ2-1
TGTGCCAGCAGTTCCCTAGGGGGTAATGAGCAGTTCTTC
CASSSLGGNEQFF
>.|TRBD2|TRBV10-2|TRBJ2-7
TGCGCCAGCAGCCTTAGCGGGGCCTACTCCTACGAGCAGTACTTC
CASSLSGAYSYEQYF
>.|.|TRBV10-3|TRBJ2-5
TGTGCCATCAGTGGGGCACCGCAAGAGACCCAGTACTTC
CAISGAPQETQYF
>once|.|TRBV2|TRBJ1-5
TGTGCCAGCAGTGAAACTAATAGCAATCAGCCCCAGCATTTT
CASSETNSNQPQHF
>.|.|TRBV30|TRBJ1-6
TGTGCCTGGAGTTTAACCGAGAGCTCCTATAATTCACCCCTCCACTTT
CAWSLTESSYNSPLHF
>.|TRBD2|TRBV18|TRBJ2-5
TGTGCCAGCTCACCGCCGGGACTAGCGGGAGTAGAGACCCAGTACTTC
CASSPPGLAGVETQYF
>.|TRBD2|TRBV30|TRBJ2-5
TGTGCCTGGAGTGTTGCGGGAGGGCCTGAGACCCAGTACTTC
CAWSVAGGPETQYF
>.|TRBD2|TRBV9|TRBJ2-1
TGTGCCACCAGCGGGGGCCCAAGCTCCTACAATGAGCAGTTCTTC
CATSGGPSSYNEQFF
>.|.|TRBV4-3|TRBJ1-2
TGCGCCAGCAGCCAATTGACAGGAACTTTTGATGGCTACACCTTC
CASSQLTGTFDGYTF
>.|TRBD2|TRBV2|TRBJ2-3
TGTGCCAGCCGCGGGGGGCTCACAGATACGCAGTATTTT
CASRGGLTDTQYF
>.|TRBD2|TRBV7-8|TRBJ2-5
TGTGCCAGCAGCTTACGGCGGGGGGCCGATCGGTACTTC
CASSLRRGADRYF
>.|.|TRBV5-8|TRBJ1-6
TGTGCCAGCAGCTGGAGGTACTCACCCCTCCACTTT
CASSWRYSPLHF
>.|.|TRBV18|TRBJ2-2
TGTGCCAGCTCACCACCGTCGGGGGAAGGCGGGGAGCTGTTTTTT
CASSPPSGEGGELFF
>few|.|TRBV30|TRBJ1-1
TGTGCCTGGAGTGTACAGAAGCACACTGAAGCTTTCTTT
CAWSVQKHTEAFF
>.|.|TRBV7-9|TRBJ2-4
TGTGCCAGCAGCTGGCAGGGGATGAGGTGGGGAGGGAACATTCAGTACTTC
CASSWQGMRWGGNIQYF
>.|TRBD1|TRBV2|TRBJ1-1
TGTGCCAGCAGTGGACAGGGTCGGTACACTGAAGCTTTCTTT
CASSGQGRYTEAFF